The following is a T cell receptor beta chain sequence with its context. Source study methods: It was from reference gene primer amplification that nucleated cell counts were estimated. Sequencing was performed with immunoSEQ multiplex PCR; in TCRdb, only in-frame clones are kept and a portion is missing. Clone size and the V and J calls come from that table; the DNA yielded D and trimming. The top ten clones hold approximately 0.92% of a sample with roughly 460,000 clones, roughly 89% of them seen once. Seattle patients were enrolled while actively infected and followed longitudinally. The data belong to a study of blood T cell repertoires in COVID-19. Across the study: Italy, Spain and the United States were the sources of the convalescent and acute COVID-19 samples. T cells, B-cell-depleted T cells, or PBMCs supplied cDNA or gDNA.

The CDR3 contains 16 residues. Germline lookup yields CDR1 SQVTM and CDR2 ANQGSEA. The V and J ends lost 5 bases and 9 bases, in that order; junction bases with no gene match: 13. Sample: peripheral blood. The sequence was collected from a man aged 18 to 30 with COVID-19, enrolled during active disease. The V gene is TRBV29-1, the J gene TRBJ2-1, with 13 bases that match TRBD2. The CDR3 sequence: CSVTGTSGNRGGEQFF. Here the CDR3 DNA reads TGCAGCGTTACGGGGACTAGCGGGAATCGAGGAGGTGAGCAGTTCTTC.